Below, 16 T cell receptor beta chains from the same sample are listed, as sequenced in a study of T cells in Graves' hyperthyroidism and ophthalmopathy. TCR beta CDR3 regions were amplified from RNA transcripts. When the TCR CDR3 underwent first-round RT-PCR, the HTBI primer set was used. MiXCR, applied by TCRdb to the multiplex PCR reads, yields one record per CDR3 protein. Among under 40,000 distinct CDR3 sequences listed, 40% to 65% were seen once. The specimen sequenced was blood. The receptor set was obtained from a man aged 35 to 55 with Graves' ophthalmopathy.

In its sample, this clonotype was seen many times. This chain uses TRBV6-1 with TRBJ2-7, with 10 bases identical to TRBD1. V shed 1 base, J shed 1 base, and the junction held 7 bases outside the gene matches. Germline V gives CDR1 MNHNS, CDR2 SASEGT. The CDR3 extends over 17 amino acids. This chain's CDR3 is CASSEGQGARGSYEQYF. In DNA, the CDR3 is TGTGCCAGCAGTGAAGGACAGGGGGCGAGGGGTTCCTACGAGCAGTACTTC.

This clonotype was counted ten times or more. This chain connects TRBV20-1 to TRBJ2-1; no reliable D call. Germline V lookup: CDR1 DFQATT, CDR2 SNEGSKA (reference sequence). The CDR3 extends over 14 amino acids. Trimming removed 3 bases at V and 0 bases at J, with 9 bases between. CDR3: CSARTDDSYNEQFF. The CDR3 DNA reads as TGCAGTGCTAGGACGGACGACTCCTACAATGAGCAGTTCTTC.

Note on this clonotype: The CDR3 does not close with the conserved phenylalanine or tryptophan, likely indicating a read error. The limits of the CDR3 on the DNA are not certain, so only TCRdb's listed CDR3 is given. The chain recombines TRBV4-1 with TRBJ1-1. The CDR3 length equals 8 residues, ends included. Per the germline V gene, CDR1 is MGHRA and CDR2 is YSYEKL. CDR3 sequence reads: CASSQLQS.

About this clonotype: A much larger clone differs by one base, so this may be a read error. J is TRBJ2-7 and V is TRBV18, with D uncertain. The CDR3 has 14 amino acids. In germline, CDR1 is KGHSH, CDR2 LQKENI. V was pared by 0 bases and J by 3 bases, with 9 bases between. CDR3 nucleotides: TGTGCCAGCTCACCACCGTACGGGTTCTACGAGCAGTACTTC. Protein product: CASSPPYGFYEQYF.

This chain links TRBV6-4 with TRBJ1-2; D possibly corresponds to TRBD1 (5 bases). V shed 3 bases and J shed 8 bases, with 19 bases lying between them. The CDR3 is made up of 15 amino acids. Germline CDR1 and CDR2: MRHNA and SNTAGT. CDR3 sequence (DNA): TGTGCCAGCAGTGATCAAGACAGACCAAGCTCCGGCTACACCTTC. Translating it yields CASSDQDRPSSGYTF.

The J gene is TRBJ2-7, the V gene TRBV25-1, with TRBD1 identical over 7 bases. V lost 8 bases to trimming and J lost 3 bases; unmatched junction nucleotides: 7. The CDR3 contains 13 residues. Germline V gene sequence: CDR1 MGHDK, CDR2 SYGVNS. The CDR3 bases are TGTGCCAGCGTGGCCCAGGGGGTCTACGAGCAGTACTTC. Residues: CASVAQGVYEQYF.

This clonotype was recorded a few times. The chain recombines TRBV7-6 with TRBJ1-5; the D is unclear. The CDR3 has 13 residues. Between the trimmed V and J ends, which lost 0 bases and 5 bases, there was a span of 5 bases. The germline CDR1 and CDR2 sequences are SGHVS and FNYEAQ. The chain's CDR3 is CASSLARDQPQHF. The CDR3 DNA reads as TGTGCCAGCAGCTTAGCACGGGATCAGCCCCAGCATTTT. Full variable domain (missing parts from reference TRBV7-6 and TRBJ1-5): GAGVSQSPRYKVTKRGQDVALRCDPISGHVSLYWYRQALGQGPEFLTYFNYEAQQDKSGLPNDRFSAERPEGSISTLTIQRTEQRDSAMYRCASSLARDQPQHFGDGTRLSIL.

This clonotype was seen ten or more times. CDR3 loop: CASSPGGAAKNIQYF. The DNA for the CDR3 is TGTGCCAGCAGTCCAGGGGGGGCAGCCAAAAACATTCAGTACTTC. This chain uses TRBV6-5 with TRBJ2-4, with D possibly being TRBD1 or TRBD2 (7 bases each). The CDR3 is 15 residues long. The V end lost 5 bases, the J end lost 0 bases, and 11 bases lay between the germline ends. The germline V gene has CDR1 MNHEY and CDR2 SVGAGI.

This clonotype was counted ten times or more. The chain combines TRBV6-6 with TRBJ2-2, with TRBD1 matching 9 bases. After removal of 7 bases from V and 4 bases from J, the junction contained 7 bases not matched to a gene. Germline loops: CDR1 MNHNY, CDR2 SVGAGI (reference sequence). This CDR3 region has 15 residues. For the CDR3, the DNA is TGTGCCAGCAAGTTCACAGGGGGCGGCACCGGGGAGCTGTTTTTT. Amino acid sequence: CASKFTGGGTGELFF.

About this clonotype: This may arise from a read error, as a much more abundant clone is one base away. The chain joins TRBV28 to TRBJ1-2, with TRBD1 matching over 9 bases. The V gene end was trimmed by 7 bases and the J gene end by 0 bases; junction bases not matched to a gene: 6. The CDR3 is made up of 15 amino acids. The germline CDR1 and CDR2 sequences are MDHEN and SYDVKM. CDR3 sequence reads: CASNPDRGANYGYTF. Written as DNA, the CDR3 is TGTGCCAGCAACCCGGACAGGGGAGCTAACTATGGCTACACCTTC.

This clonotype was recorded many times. Written as DNA, the CDR3 is TGTGCCAGCTCTCCCGGGGGAGGCCGCGAGCAGTACTTC. It codes for CASSPGGGREQYF. V usage is TRBV18 and J usage is TRBJ2-7; D is perhaps TRBD2 (6 bases). In germline, CDR1 is KGHSH, CDR2 LQKENI. V dropped 6 bases and J dropped 6 bases, with 15 bases sitting between them. CDR3 size: 13 residues.

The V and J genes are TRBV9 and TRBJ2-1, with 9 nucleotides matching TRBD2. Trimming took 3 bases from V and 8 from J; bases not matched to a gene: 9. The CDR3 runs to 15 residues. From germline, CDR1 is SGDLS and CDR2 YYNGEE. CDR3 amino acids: CASSAHSGSEDEQFF. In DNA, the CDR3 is TGTGCCAGCAGCGCCCATAGCGGGAGTGAGGATGAGCAGTTCTTC. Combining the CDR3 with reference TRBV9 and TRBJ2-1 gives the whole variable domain DSGVTQTPKHLITATGQRVTLRCSPRSGDLSVYWYQQSLDQGLQFLIQYYNGEERAKGNILERFSAQQFPDLHSELNLSSLELGDSALYFCASSAHSGSEDEQFFGPGTRLTVL.

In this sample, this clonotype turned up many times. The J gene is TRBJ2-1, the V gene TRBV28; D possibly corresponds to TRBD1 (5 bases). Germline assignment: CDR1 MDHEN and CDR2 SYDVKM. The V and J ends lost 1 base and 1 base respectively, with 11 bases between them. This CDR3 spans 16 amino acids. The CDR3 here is CASSLSGYASYNEQFF. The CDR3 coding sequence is TGTGCCAGCAGTTTATCAGGGTATGCGTCCTACAATGAGCAGTTCTTC.

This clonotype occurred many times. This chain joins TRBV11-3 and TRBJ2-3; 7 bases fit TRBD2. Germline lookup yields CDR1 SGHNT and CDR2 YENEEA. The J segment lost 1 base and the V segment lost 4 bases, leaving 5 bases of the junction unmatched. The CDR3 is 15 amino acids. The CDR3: CASSSRGLRTDTQYF. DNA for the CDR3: TGTGCCAGCAGCTCTCGGGGACTACGCACAGATACGCAGTATTTT.

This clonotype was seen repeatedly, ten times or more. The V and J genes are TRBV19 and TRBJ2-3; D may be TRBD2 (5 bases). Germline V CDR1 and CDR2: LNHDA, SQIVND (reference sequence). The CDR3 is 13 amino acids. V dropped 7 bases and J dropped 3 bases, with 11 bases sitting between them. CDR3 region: CASNQLDTDTQYF. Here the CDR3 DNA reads TGTGCCAGTAACCAACTAGATACAGATACGCAGTATTTT.

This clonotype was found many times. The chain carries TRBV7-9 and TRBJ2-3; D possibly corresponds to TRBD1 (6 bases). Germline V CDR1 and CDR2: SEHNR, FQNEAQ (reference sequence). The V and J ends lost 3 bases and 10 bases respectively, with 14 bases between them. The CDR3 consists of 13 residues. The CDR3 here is CASSFKQGLAQYF. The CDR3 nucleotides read TGTGCCAGCAGCTTTAAACAGGGTCTCGCGCAGTATTTT.